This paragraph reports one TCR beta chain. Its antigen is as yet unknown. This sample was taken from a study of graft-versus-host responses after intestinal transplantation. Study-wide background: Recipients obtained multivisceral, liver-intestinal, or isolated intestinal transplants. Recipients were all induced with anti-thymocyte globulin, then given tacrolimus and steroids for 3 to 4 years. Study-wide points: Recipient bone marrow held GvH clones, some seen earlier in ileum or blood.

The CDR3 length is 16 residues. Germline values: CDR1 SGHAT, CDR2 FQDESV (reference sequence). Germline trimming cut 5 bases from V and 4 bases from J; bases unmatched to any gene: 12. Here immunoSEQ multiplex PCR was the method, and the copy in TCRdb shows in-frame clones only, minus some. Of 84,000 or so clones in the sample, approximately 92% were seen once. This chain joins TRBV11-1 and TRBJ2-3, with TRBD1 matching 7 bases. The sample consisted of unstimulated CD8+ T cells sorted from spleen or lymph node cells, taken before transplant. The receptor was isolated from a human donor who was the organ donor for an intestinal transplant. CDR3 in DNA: TGTGCCAGCAGCCTTTCAGTGACAGGGAAGTCAGATACGCAGTATTTT. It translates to CASSLSVTGKSDTQYF. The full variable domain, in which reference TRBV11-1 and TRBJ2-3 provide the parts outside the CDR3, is EAEVAQSPRYKITEKSQAVAFWCDPISGHATLYWYRQILGQGPELLVQFQDESVVDDSQLPKDRFSAERLKGVDSTLKIQPAELGDSAMYLCASSLSVTGKSDTQYFGPGTRLTVL.